Each of the 15 T cell receptor beta chains below was sequenced from the same sample in a study of early T cells in non-severe SARS-CoV-2 infection. TCRdb called the 5' RACE reads again in MiXCR, with one record for every CDR3 protein. The sample has 68,000 or so distinct CDR3 sequences, 12% seen once. The sequenced material came from whole blood. These receptors all come from an adult who was a healthcare worker with PCR-confirmed SARS-CoV-2 infection or an uninfected control (not recorded which).

The CDR3 DNA is TGTGCCAGCAGTTACTTACGGGAGGCTTTCTTT. Translating gives CASSYLREAFF. The chain uses TRBV6-5 and TRBJ1-1; no definite D call. The CDR3 loop spans 11 amino acids. V was trimmed by 1 base and J by 11 bases, leaving 8 bases between them. Germline V gene lookup returns CDR1 MNHEY and CDR2 SVGAGI.

In its sample, this clonotype was seen a few times. The CDR3 DNA follows: TGTGCCACCGGGAGAGGGGCGTATGGTAGGATGAACACTGAAGCTTTCTTT. Its translation: CATGRGAYGRMNTEAFF. The rearrangement joins TRBV10-3 to TRBJ1-1, with D perhaps TRBD1 (5 bases). The germline V gene has CDR1 ENHRY and CDR2 SYGVKD. Trimming took 10 bases from V and 0 from J, leaving 24 bases between them. The CDR3 sequence is 17 residues long.

This clonotype was seen a handful of times. The chain combines TRBV5-1 with TRBJ1-1; a weak D match, TRBD1 (6 bases). This CDR3 has 15 residues. Germline V gene lookup returns CDR1 SGHRS and CDR2 YFSETQ. V lost 4 bases and J lost 3, with 16 bases in between. The CDR3 sequence: CASSPRGYRDTEAFF. CDR3 bases: TGCGCCAGCAGCCCGAGGGGGTACCGGGACACTGAAGCTTTCTTT.

This clonotype has a handful of counts. This rearrangement joins TRBV20-1 to TRBJ2-7, with 8 bases matching TRBD2. CDR3 length: 13 residues. Looked up from germline, CDR1 is DFQATT and CDR2 is SNEGSKA (reference sequence). Germline trimming cut 3 bases from V and 2 bases from J; bases unmatched to any gene: 3. The CDR3 sequence is CSASTSGTYEQYF. The CDR3 DNA is TGCAGTGCTAGCACTAGCGGCACCTACGAGCAGTACTTC.

This clonotype was recorded at least ten times. This chain joins TRBV14 and TRBJ2-7; no clear D. This CDR3 spans 13 amino acids. Germline loops: CDR1 SGHDN, CDR2 FVKESK. Trimming took 3 bases from V and 5 from J, leaving 11 bases between them. The CDR3 region has the DNA TGTGCCAGCAGCCACTTTCAACCCCACGAGCAGTACTTC. This gives the protein CASSHFQPHEQYF.

This clonotype was seen more than once but under ten times. V gene TRBV24-1 combines with J gene TRBJ2-2; D tentatively fits TRBD1 or TRBD2 (5 bases each). The CDR3 runs 13 residues. Trimming shortened V by 9 bases and J by 4 bases, and 11 bases separated the two germline ends. Germline lookup yields CDR1 KGHDR and CDR2 SFDVKD. CDR3 loop: CATAGSGTGELFF. The CDR3 DNA reads as TGTGCCACCGCAGGGAGTGGCACCGGGGAGCTGTTTTTT.

V usage is TRBV29-1 and J usage is TRBJ1-1; D gene unclear. Trimming shortened V by 5 bases and J by 7 bases, and 14 bases separated the two germline ends. The CDR3 totals 12 residues. Per germline, CDR1 SQVTM and CDR2 ANQGSEA. The CDR3 loop is CSVLGSVFEAFF. CDR3 nucleotide sequence: TGCAGCGTTTTAGGATCGGTTTTTGAAGCTTTCTTT.

This clonotype was detected a few times. The chain has TRBV7-9 and TRBJ2-3, with 8 bases fitting TRBD2. The CDR3 length is 15 residues. After removal of 1 base from V and 6 bases from J, the junction contained 6 bases not matched to a gene. In germline, CDR1 is SEHNR, CDR2 FQNEAQ (reference sequence). The CDR3 DNA reads TGTGCCAGCAGCTTAGTCGGGGGGGCCCGGGATACGCAGTATTTT. Protein sequence: CASSLVGGARDTQYF.

This clonotype was picked up many times. V usage is TRBV7-2 and J usage is TRBJ2-5; no reliable D call. V dropped 5 bases and J dropped 5 bases, with 21 bases sitting between them. The germline gives CDR1 SGHTA, CDR2 FQGNSA. The CDR3 sequence is 16 residues long. DNA of the CDR3: TGTGCCAGCAGCCCCGACTTTGCTCGTGGCCCGGAGACCCAGTACTTC. It codes for CASSPDFARGPETQYF.

Many counts were recorded for this clonotype. The V call is TRBV9, the J call TRBJ2-5, with a tentative D call TRBD2 (5 bases). Trimming removed 4 bases at V and 5 bases at J, with 12 bases between. Looked up from germline, CDR1 is SGDLS and CDR2 is YYNGEE. The CDR3 sequence is 13 residues long. The CDR3 reads CASSSPPGETQYF. The CDR3 nucleotides are TGTGCCAGCAGCTCACCCCCGGGGGAGACCCAGTACTTC.

The chain uses TRBV7-9 and TRBJ2-5; weak D call: TRBD2 (5 bases). Germline V lookup: CDR1 SEHNR, CDR2 FQNEAQ (reference sequence). The CDR3 is 14 residues long. V was cut by 4 bases and J by 5 bases, with 14 bases left in between. Here the CDR3 reads CASSWEQPGETQYF. The CDR3 region has the DNA TGTGCCAGCAGCTGGGAGCAGCCGGGGGAGACCCAGTACTTC.

The chain couples TRBV18 to TRBJ2-7, with TRBD1 matching over 9 bases. CDR1 KGHSH and CDR2 LQKENI come from the germline V gene. V gave up 0 bases and J gave up 2 bases; unmatched junction bases: 11. The CDR3 runs 18 residues. CDR3 DNA sequence: TGTGCCAGCTCACCACCGACTCTACAGGGGGCGAGAGCCTACGAGCAGTACTTC. Translating it yields CASSPPTLQGARAYEQYF. The variable domain in full, completed from reference TRBV18 and TRBJ2-7, reads NAGVMQNPRHLVRRRGQEARLRCSPMKGHSHVYWYRQLPEEGLKFMVYLQKENIIDESGMPKERFSAEFPKEGPSILRIQQVVRGDSAAYFCASSPPTLQGARAYEQYFGPGTRLTVT.

The chain employs TRBV2 and TRBJ1-1; D uncertain. Trimming removed 4 bases at V and 1 base at J, with 10 bases between. The CDR3 contains 14 residues. CDR1 and CDR2 from the germline V gene are SNHLY and FYNNEI. The CDR3 DNA sequence: TGTGCCAGCAGTGTAGCACATCCGAACACTGAAGCTTTCTTT. Amino acid sequence: CASSVAHPNTEAFF.

This clonotype is labeled as medium-sized. J is TRBJ2-3 and V is TRBV6-4, with 11 bases fitting TRBD2. This CDR3 region has 15 residues. Germline CDR1 MRHNA, CDR2 SNTAGT. V shed 0 bases, J shed 4 bases, and the junction held 0 bases outside the gene matches. The DNA for the CDR3 is TGTGCCAGCAGTGACTCTAGCGGGGGGGCAGATACGCAGTATTTT. Translated, it gives CASSDSSGGADTQYF.

This clonotype was seen repeatedly, ten times or more. The rearrangement uses TRBV18 and TRBJ2-3, with 9 bases lining up with TRBD2. Germline V gene data show CDR1 as KGHSH and CDR2 as LQKENI. Trimming at V came to 3 bases and at J to 4 bases, leaving 8 bases not matched to a gene. This CDR3 is 16 amino acids long. In DNA form, the CDR3 reads TGTGCCAGCTCACCCTGGACTAGCGTTCATGCAGATACGCAGTATTTT. Translation gives CASSPWTSVHADTQYF.